These 5 T cell receptor beta chains originate from one sample sequenced in a study of monozygotic twins with inflammatory bowel disease. TCRdb reprocessed the 5' RACE reads; each CDR3 protein has one entry and no DNA is given. The table gives more than 300,000 distinct CDR3 sequences; the top ten clones make up 2% to 3% of it. The sample taken for sequencing was blood. These receptors all come from a human donor with ulcerative colitis or Crohn's disease, or a healthy co-twin of an affected twin (not recorded which).

The rearrangement joins TRBV18 to TRBJ1-6. The CDR3 is made up of 13 amino acids. The V gene's germline CDR1 is KGHSH and CDR2 LQKENI. The CDR3 sequence: CASSPPSESPLHF. Full variable domain (remainder filled in from reference TRBV18 and TRBJ1-6): NAGVMQNPRHLVRRRGQEARLRCSPMKGHSHVYWYRQLPEEGLKFMVYLQKENIIDESGMPKERFSAEFPKEGPSILRIQQVVRGDSAAYFCASSPPSESPLHFGNGTRLTVT.

CDR3 residues: CASSGSLAGARVLNEQFF. The chain carries TRBV9 and TRBJ2-1; TCRdb's D gene call, TRBD2, goes unchecked for lack of DNA. CDR1 and CDR2 (germline): SGDLS, YYNGEE. The CDR3 is 18 amino acids.

The chain is built from TRBV5-6 and TRBJ2-7; TCRdb names TRBD1, which stays unverified in the absence of DNA. This CDR3 region has 15 residues. Per germline, CDR1 SGHDT and CDR2 YYEEEE. The CDR3 is CASSPWGDSIYEQYF.

This chain links TRBV5-1 with TRBJ2-7; there is no DNA to check the TCRdb D call of TRBD1. Germline CDR1 reads SGHRS; CDR2 reads YFSETQ. CDR3 length: 14 amino acids. CDR3: CASSLVGQAYEQYF.

The chain carries TRBV3-1 and TRBJ1-1. The CDR3 spans 14 residues. Looked up from germline, CDR1 is LGHDT and CDR2 is YNNKEL (reference sequence). The CDR3 protein is CASSQGGGGPEAFF.